Listed here are 27 T cell receptor beta chains from one sample, sequenced in a study of molecular identifiers for immune sequencing clone quantification. Via MiXCR, TCRdb re-called the PCR reads, giving one row per CDR3 protein. Of around 480,000 distinct CDR3 sequences in the sample, around 23% were seen once. The material sequenced was naive CD8+ T cells from blood, with Jurkat cell RNA spiked in. Stated subset: FACS-sorted CD8+CD4-CCR7+CD45RA+ naive T cells. The receptors come from a human donor in good health. Some libraries in this study had Jurkat cell RNA spiked in.

This clonotype was seen a handful of times. The chain joins TRBV6-5 to TRBJ2-3, with 12 bases fitting TRBD2. J was trimmed by 5 bases and V by 2 bases; bases with no gene match: 2. The CDR3 has 15 amino acids. The germline gives CDR1 MNHEY, CDR2 SVGAGI. Here the CDR3 reads CASSYLAGGIDTQYF. CDR3 sequence (DNA): TGTGCCAGCAGTTACCTAGCGGGAGGGATAGATACGCAGTATTTT.

This clonotype came up a few times. This rearrangement joins TRBV7-9 to TRBJ2-5; tentative D call: TRBD1 (5 bases). Germline assignment: CDR1 SEHNR and CDR2 FQNEAQ (reference sequence). Trimming stripped 5 bases from V and 3 bases from J, with 13 bases between. The CDR3 contains 14 residues. The CDR3 DNA is TGTGCCAGCAGCATCACAGGTGGAAAAGAGACCCAGTACTTC. It is translated as CASSITGGKETQYF. Using reference TRBV7-9 and TRBJ2-5 for the parts outside the CDR3, the full variable domain is DTGVSQNPRHKITKRGQNVTFRCDPISEHNRLYWYRQTLGQGPEFLTYFQNEAQLEKSRLLSDRFSAERPKGSFSTLEIQRTEQGDSAMYLCASSITGGKETQYFGPGTRLLVL.

V gene TRBV30 combines with J gene TRBJ2-5; D not certain. V was cut by 2 bases and J by 0 bases, with 4 bases left in between. Per germline, CDR1 GTSNPN and CDR2 SVGIG (reference sequence). This CDR3 region has 12 residues. The CDR3 sequence is CAWSSYQETQYF. CDR3 coding DNA: TGTGCCTGGAGTTCGTACCAAGAGACCCAGTACTTC.

This clonotype has only a few counts. The chain combines TRBV12-3 or TRBV12-4 with TRBJ1-2; the D is unclear. This CDR3 contains 11 residues. Trimming cost V 4 bases and J 8 bases, with 8 bases left between them. The CDR3 reads CASSSSRGYTF. DNA of the CDR3: TGTGCCAGCAGTTCGTCCCGAGGCTACACCTTC.

Worth noting for this clonotype: The junction does not match germline at one end; this may be a read error. The chain is built from TRBV13 and TRBJ2-2, with a tentative D call TRBD1 (6 bases). Germline lookup yields CDR1 PRHDT and CDR2 FYEKMQ (reference sequence). The CDR3 covers 17 residues. CDR3 sequence: CACSIKGQLSNTGELFF. CDR3 DNA sequence: TGTGCCTGCAGCATAAAGGGACAACTTTCGAACACCGGGGAGCTGTTTTTT.

This clonotype has more than one count but fewer than ten. The V and J genes are TRBV9 and TRBJ1-4, with 8 bases identical to TRBD1. The CDR3 runs to 14 residues. With V trimmed by 3 bases and J by 5 bases, 3 bases remained unmatched. CDR1 and CDR2 (germline): SGDLS, YYNGEE. Here the CDR3 DNA reads TGTGCCAGCAGCGCAGACAGGGGCAATGAAAAACTGTTTTTT. This encodes CASSADRGNEKLFF. Full variable domain (outside the CDR3, taken from reference TRBV9 and TRBJ1-4): DSGVTQTPKHLITATGQRVTLRCSPRSGDLSVYWYQQSLDQGLQFLIQYYNGEERAKGNILERFSAQQFPDLHSELNLSSLELGDSALYFCASSADRGNEKLFFGSGTQLSVL.

The table lists this clonotype with a few counts. The J gene is TRBJ2-7, the V gene TRBV20-1; possibly TRBD2 for D (5 bases). Per the germline V gene, CDR1 is DFQATT and CDR2 is SNEGSKA (reference sequence). Trimming stripped 4 bases from V and 2 bases from J, with 9 bases between. The CDR3 totals 12 residues. For the CDR3, the DNA is TGCAGTGCTACACTGACTACCTACGAGCAGTACTTC. Amino acid sequence: CSATLTTYEQYF.

This clonotype was observed many times. This chain uses TRBV6-4 with TRBJ1-5; D is possibly TRBD1 (6 bases). Per the germline V gene, CDR1 is MRHNA and CDR2 is SNTAGT. Between the trimmed V and J ends, which lost 11 bases and 14 bases, there was a span of 34 bases. The CDR3 is 16 residues long. The CDR3 reads CALPTRENETGPKKHF. The CDR3 DNA reads as TGTGCCCTACCCACTCGGGAAAATGAGACAGGCCCTAAAAAGCATTTT.

This clonotype has a single count. This sequence may be a read error, since a much larger clone differs from it by one base. The genes are TRBV12-3 or TRBV12-4 and TRBJ1-1; D gene ambiguous. The CDR3 runs 16 residues. Trimming shortened V by 2 bases and J by 4 bases, and 17 bases separated the two germline ends. CDR3 nucleotides: TGTGCCAGCAGTTTATCGGGTAGGGAGAGCCCCACTGAAGCTTTCTTT. It encodes CASSLSGRESPTEAFF.

This clonotype was seen more than once but under ten times. The chain links TRBV7-9 to TRBJ2-5; the D gene could be TRBD1 or TRBD2 (5 bases each). Germline V gene lookup returns CDR1 SEHNR and CDR2 FQNEAQ (reference sequence). This CDR3 has 14 amino acids. Trimming removed 3 bases from V and 2 bases from J, with 10 bases in between. The CDR3 region is CASSFVGVQETQYF. The CDR3 bases are TGTGCCAGCAGCTTTGTGGGGGTTCAAGAGACCCAGTACTTC.

The genes are TRBV5-5 and TRBJ2-5; D is unclear. Trimming cost V 4 bases and J 5 bases, with 15 bases left between them. The CDR3 runs to 14 residues. The germline V gene has CDR1 SGHKS and CDR2 YYEKEE (reference sequence). The CDR3 loop reads CASSLGGVRETQYF. The CDR3 nucleotides are TGTGCCAGCAGCCTCGGTGGCGTTAGGGAGACCCAGTACTTC.

Ten or more counts support this clonotype. The rearrangement uses TRBV7-9 and TRBJ2-3, with no clear D. CDR3 size: 14 residues. Germline lookup yields CDR1 SEHNR and CDR2 FQNEAQ (reference sequence). Trimming removed 1 base from V and 4 bases from J, with 9 bases in between. In DNA, the CDR3 is TGTGCCAGCAGCTTAGTACGCGCAGCAGATACGCAGTATTTT. Translated, it gives CASSLVRAADTQYF.

The chain carries TRBV7-8 and TRBJ2-7; 9 positions agree with TRBD1. Germline V CDR1 and CDR2: SGHVS, FQNEAQ. The V segment lost 7 bases and the J segment 5 bases; nucleotides outside the gene matches: 18. CDR3 length: 17 amino acids. The CDR3 spells CASTLPRTGTGNDEQYF. CDR3 bases: TGTGCCAGCACCCTCCCAAGGACCGGGACAGGGAACGACGAGCAGTACTTC.

This clonotype was counted at least ten times. This sequence joins TRBV6-6 and TRBJ1-2; 12 bases map to TRBD1. The CDR3 runs 18 residues. V dropped 2 bases and J dropped 3; count of bases not matched to a gene: 10. Germline V gives CDR1 MNHNY, CDR2 SVGAGI (reference sequence). The CDR3 loop reads CASSYVGTGGDGYYGYTF. For the CDR3, the DNA is TGTGCCAGCAGTTACGTCGGGACAGGGGGCGATGGTTACTATGGCTACACCTTC.

The sample holds many counts of this clonotype. The chain couples TRBV7-9 to TRBJ1-1, with D possibly being TRBD1 (5 bases). The CDR3 loop spans 13 amino acids. Germline loops: CDR1 SEHNR, CDR2 FQNEAQ (reference sequence). Deletions cut 7 bases from V and 4 bases from J, with 13 bases between. The CDR3 is CASTQGGSTEAFF. The CDR3 coding sequence is TGTGCCAGCACCCAGGGTGGTAGCACTGAAGCTTTCTTT.

With regard to this clonotype: This clone may be a read error of a much larger clone one base away. The CDR3 DNA reads TGTCCCAGCAGCCCCTGGGGGGCCGCGAACACTGAAGCTTTCTTT. Residues: CPSSPWGAANTEAFF. The chain has TRBV7-9 and TRBJ1-1; maybe TRBD1 (6 bases). Germline CDR1 and CDR2: SEHNR and FQNEAQ (reference sequence). The CDR3 contains 15 residues.

CDR3 sequence: CASSISPGHDIVTDTQYF. The CDR3 DNA follows: TGTGCCAGCAGCATTAGTCCGGGACACGATATCGTCACAGATACGCAGTATTTT. The V call is TRBV12-3 or TRBV12-4, the J call TRBJ2-3, with D tentatively TRBD1 (6 bases). The CDR3 consists of 18 residues. V lost 6 bases and J lost 2, with 24 bases in between.

V gene TRBV30 combines with J gene TRBJ2-2, with TRBD1 matching 7 bases. With 2 bases clipped from V and 5 bases from J, the junction kept 5 bases outside the gene matches. The germline gives CDR1 GTSNPN, CDR2 SVGIG (reference sequence). The CDR3 is 14 residues long. The CDR3 protein is CAWSQGRGTGELFF. The CDR3 DNA reads as TGTGCCTGGAGTCAGGGCAGGGGGACCGGGGAGCTGTTTTTT.

This clonotype showed up just a few times. V gene TRBV20-1 combines with J gene TRBJ1-1; the D is unclear. Trimming pared 0 bases from V and 1 base from J, leaving 18 bases between. Germline lookup yields CDR1 DFQATT and CDR2 SNEGSKA (reference sequence). The CDR3 contains 17 residues. This CDR3 reads CSARDPWVKKENTEAFF. DNA of the CDR3: TGCAGTGCTAGAGACCCATGGGTGAAGAAAGAGAACACTGAAGCTTTCTTT.

This chain connects TRBV9 to TRBJ1-5, with no clear D. V was shortened by 0 bases and J by 7 bases, with 8 bases between the two germline ends. The CDR3 length is 13 residues. Germline values: CDR1 SGDLS, CDR2 YYNGEE. CDR3 sequence reads: CASSVGAGQPQHF. CDR3 nucleotides: TGTGCCAGCAGCGTAGGAGCCGGCCAGCCCCAGCATTTT.

In its sample, this clonotype was seen a few times. The chain joins TRBV9 to TRBJ1-2; D is unclear. Between the trimmed V and J ends, which lost 0 bases and 5 bases, there was a span of 5 bases. CDR1 and CDR2 (germline): SGDLS, YYNGEE. CDR3 length: 12 amino acids. For the CDR3, the DNA is TGTGCCAGCAGCGTAGTTGCGTATGGCTACACCTTC. Residues: CASSVVAYGYTF.

V is TRBV7-9 and J is TRBJ2-3; TRBD1 might be the D (5 bases). Trimming shortened V by 5 bases and J by 3 bases, and 24 bases separated the two germline ends. CDR3 length equals 18 residues. Germline V gene data show CDR1 as SEHNR and CDR2 as FQNEAQ (reference sequence). In DNA, the CDR3 is TGTGCCAGCAGCCCTCCTTTTCAGGGAAACAGCGAAACAGATACGCAGTATTTT. Protein product: CASSPPFQGNSETDTQYF. The whole variable domain, remainder taken from reference TRBV7-9 and TRBJ2-3, is DTGVSQNPRHKITKRGQNVTFRCDPISEHNRLYWYRQTLGQGPEFLTYFQNEAQLEKSRLLSDRFSAERPKGSFSTLEIQRTEQGDSAMYLCASSPPFQGNSETDTQYFGPGTRLTVL.

This clonotype occurred many times. The rearrangement links TRBV6-5 to TRBJ2-7; no firm D call. CDR3 length equals 14 residues. The V end lost 3 bases, the J end lost 2 bases, and 11 bases lay between the germline ends. Germline CDR1 reads MNHEY; CDR2 reads SVGAGI. The DNA of the CDR3 is TGTGCCAGCAGTTATTTGTCCAGCCCCTACGAGCAGTACTTC. As protein: CASSYLSSPYEQYF.

This clonotype was picked up many times. This sequence joins TRBV4-1 and TRBJ1-1, with D possibly matching TRBD1 (5 bases). The CDR3 totals 13 residues. CDR1 is MGHRA and CDR2 is YSYEKL in the germline V gene. V was cut by 1 base and J by 7 bases, with 10 bases left in between. DNA for the CDR3: TGCGCCAGCAGCCAAGGTCTGGGGGTTGAAGCTTTCTTT. Translation: CASSQGLGVEAFF.

This clonotype was picked up a small number of times. J is TRBJ2-3 and V is TRBV4-2; 8 bases align to TRBD2. This CDR3 region has 17 residues. With 0 bases clipped from V and 0 bases from J, the junction kept 5 bases outside the gene matches. Germline V CDR1 and CDR2: LGHNA, YNFKEQ. The CDR3 loop reads CASSQDGPGGSTDTQYF. The CDR3 nucleotides read TGTGCCAGCAGCCAAGATGGACCGGGGGGGAGCACAGATACGCAGTATTTT.

This clonotype has a handful of counts. The chain combines TRBV2 with TRBJ1-2, with 8 bases lining up with TRBD1. This CDR3 is 14 amino acids long. The germline V gene encodes CDR1 SNHLY and CDR2 FYNNEI. Trimming at V came to 1 base and at J to 2 bases, leaving 0 bases not matched to a gene. The CDR3 DNA sequence: TGTGCCAGCAGTGAAGGGACAGGGAACTATGGCTACACCTTC. Translating it yields CASSEGTGNYGYTF.

The V call is TRBV7-2, the J call TRBJ1-2; perhaps TRBD1 as D (6 bases). V gave up 2 bases and J gave up 5 bases, with 18 bases separating them. This CDR3 region has 16 residues. The V gene's germline CDR1 is SGHTA and CDR2 FQGNSA. The chain's CDR3 is CASSLTLFGQLYGYTF. Here the CDR3 DNA reads TGTGCCAGCAGCTTAACTCTTTTTGGACAGCTATATGGCTACACCTTC.